A single sample is the source of the 20 T cell receptor beta chains below, sequenced in a study of cytomegalovirus exposure and HLA in healthy donors. The PCR was carried out with 60 Vbeta primers and 13 Jbeta primers. Only in-frame clones appear in the TCRdb table, and some are missing; sequencing was by immunoSEQ multiplex PCR. The sample includes fewer than 250,000 clones, around 75% of them seen just once. The source material was PBMCs. The receptors were gathered from a woman aged 45-65 years in good health and CMV-seronegative.

This clone has only one observation. At the DNA level, this CDR3 is encoded by other sequences in the same sample as well. CDR3 DNA: TGTGCCAGCAGTTACTGGGACAGTGGGAATCAGCCCCAGCATTTT. As protein: CASSYWDSGNQPQHF. The chain links TRBV6-6 to TRBJ1-5, with 7 nucleotides matching TRBD1. The CDR3 has 15 residues. V dropped 1 base and J dropped 4; count of bases not matched to a gene: 4. Germline V gene lookup returns CDR1 MNHNY and CDR2 SVGAGI (reference sequence).

The chain is built from TRBV2 and TRBJ1-2; tentative D call: TRBD1 (6 bases). Germline loops: CDR1 SNHLY, CDR2 FYNNEI. The CDR3 runs 13 residues. Between the trimmed V and J ends, which lost 5 bases and 2 bases, there was a span of 9 bases. The CDR3 loop reads CASSRQENYGYTF. The CDR3 DNA reads as TGTGCCAGCAGTCGACAGGAAAACTATGGCTACACCTTC.

This clone is a singleton in its sample. The chain joins TRBV4-1 to TRBJ2-3; 7 positions match TRBD2. CDR3 length: 16 amino acids. The germline V gene has CDR1 MGHRA and CDR2 YSYEKL. With 1 base clipped from V and 2 bases from J, the junction kept 6 bases outside the gene matches. Here the CDR3 reads CASSQGLLALTDTQYF. The CDR3 DNA is TGCGCCAGCAGCCAAGGGCTACTAGCGCTCACAGATACGCAGTATTTT.

V and J are TRBV19 and TRBJ1-1; possible D gene TRBD1, 6 bases. CDR1 and CDR2 from the germline V gene are LNHDA and SQIVND (reference sequence). V lost 7 bases to trimming and J lost 0 bases, with 9 bases between them. The CDR3 consists of 13 residues. The CDR3 coding sequence is TGTGCCAGTAATAGGGGGATGAACACTGAAGCTTTCTTT. This sequence encodes CASNRGMNTEAFF. Drawing the rest from reference TRBV19 and TRBJ1-1, the complete variable domain is DGGITQSPKYLFRKEGQNVTLSCEQNLNHDAMYWYRQDPGQGLRLIYYSQIVNDFQKGDIAEGYSVSREKKESFPLTVTSAQKNPTAFYLCASNRGMNTEAFFGQGTRLTVV.

This chain uses TRBV30 with TRBJ1-2; no clear D. V was trimmed by 2 bases and J by 7 bases, leaving 8 bases between them. The CDR3 has 11 residues. Germline V gene lookup returns CDR1 GTSNPN and CDR2 SVGIG (reference sequence). The CDR3 sequence is CAWSRGAGYTF. CDR3 in DNA: TGTGCCTGGAGTAGAGGAGCTGGCTACACCTTC.

The chain recombines TRBV6-4 with TRBJ2-7, with TRBD1 matching 9 bases. Germline lookup yields CDR1 MRHNA and CDR2 SNTAGT. The V segment lost 10 bases and the J segment 3 bases; nucleotides outside the gene matches: 16. The CDR3 runs 16 residues. The CDR3: CATRISGGQGNYEQYF. Written as DNA, the CDR3 is TGTGCCACCCGAATATCAGGGGGACAGGGCAACTACGAGCAGTACTTC.

This clone was found once. The V gene is TRBV4-1, the J gene TRBJ2-1, with unresolved D. CDR1 and CDR2 (germline): MGHRA, YSYEKL. V shed 3 bases and J shed 10 bases, with 13 bases lying between them. This CDR3 has 13 residues. CDR3 residues: CASSHAFFGEQFF. CDR3 coding DNA: TGCGCCAGCAGCCACGCCTTTTTCGGGGAGCAGTTCTTC.

The rearrangement links TRBV7-9 to TRBJ2-1; a weak D match, TRBD2 (5 bases). V lost 8 bases and J lost 0, with 14 bases in between. The length of the CDR3 is 15 residues. In germline, CDR1 is SEHNR, CDR2 FQNEAQ (reference sequence). The CDR3 DNA reads TGTGCCAGCTCAGCTAGCTCCCTCTCCTACAATGAGCAGTTCTTC. It encodes CASSASSLSYNEQFF.

The chain uses TRBV28 and TRBJ1-4, with a tentative D call TRBD1 (5 bases). Germline-derived CDR1 and CDR2 are MDHEN and SYDVKM. The V gene lost 6 bases and the J gene lost 8 bases, with 7 bases spanning the gap. This CDR3 is built from 11 residues. CDR3 bases: TGTGCCAGCAGGGAGGGGGAAAAACTGTTTTTT. Residues: CASREGEKLFF. The whole variable domain, remainder taken from reference TRBV28 and TRBJ1-4, is DVKVTQSSRYLVKRTGEKVFLECVQDMDHENMFWYRQDPGLGLRLIYFSYDVKMKEKGDIPEGYSVSREKKERFSLILESASTNQTSMYLCASREGEKLFFGSGTQLSVL.

The gene calls are TRBV27 and TRBJ2-7; 7 bases are a match to TRBD1. The V segment lost 3 bases and the J segment 0 bases; nucleotides outside the gene matches: 8. The germline V gene encodes CDR1 MNHEY and CDR2 SMNVEV (reference sequence). The length of the CDR3 is 16 residues. CDR3 loop: CASSLTGQVSSYEQYF. CDR3 nucleotides: TGTGCCAGCAGTTTGACAGGGCAGGTTAGCTCCTACGAGCAGTACTTC.

This clone was seen more than once but under ten times. The chain carries TRBV29-1 and TRBJ2-5, with D tentatively TRBD2 (6 bases). The CDR3 is made up of 14 amino acids. Germline V CDR1 and CDR2: SQVTM, ANQGSEA. V lost 4 bases to trimming and J lost 5 bases, with 17 bases between them. The CDR3 spells CSVAPTGVGETQYF. CDR3 nucleotide sequence: TGCAGCGTTGCCCCCACGGGAGTGGGGGAGACCCAGTACTTC.

On this clone itself: The germline gene is not matched at one end of the junction; a read error may be the cause. The gene calls are TRBV20-1 and TRBJ1-2; 9 bases match TRBD1. The CDR3 spans 11 residues. CDR1 is DFQATT, CDR2 SNEGSKA, per germline (reference sequence). This CDR3 reads CSATRTGTGIF. The CDR3 DNA reads as TGCAGTGCTACTCGGACCGGGACAGGGATCTTC.

The chain couples TRBV7-2 to TRBJ1-4; a possible D gene is TRBD1 (6 bases). Germline-derived CDR1 and CDR2 are SGHTA and FQGNSA. Trimming stripped 4 bases from V and 5 bases from J, with 11 bases between. The CDR3 extends over 14 amino acids. In nucleotides, the CDR3 is TGTGCCAGCAGCTCCGGGACATCCAATGAAAAACTGTTTTTT. Translation gives CASSSGTSNEKLFF.

The gene calls are TRBV2 and TRBJ2-1; 7 nucleotides align to TRBD2. CDR3 length equals 15 residues. With V trimmed by 11 bases and J by 0 bases, 10 bases remained unmatched. Germline assignment: CDR1 SNHLY and CDR2 FYNNEI. In DNA, the CDR3 is TGTGCCCGAGAGAAGGGGAGGGTCTCCTACAATGAGCAGTTCTTC. Translating it yields CAREKGRVSYNEQFF.

The chain links TRBV25-1 to TRBJ2-5; a weak D match, TRBD1 (5 bases). With 5 bases removed from V and 5 bases from J, the gap between germline ends came to 18 bases. Germline V gene lookup returns CDR1 MGHDK and CDR2 SYGVNS. CDR3 size: 15 residues. The CDR3 region has the DNA TGTGCCAGCAGTCCCAACCGGGCAGGGCCGGAGACCCAGTACTTC. It is translated as CASSPNRAGPETQYF.

About this clone itself: Germline is not matched at one junction end, which may reflect a read error. The genes are TRBV27 and TRBJ1-5, with a tentative D call TRBD1 (6 bases). This CDR3 is 18 amino acids long. CDR1 is MNHEY, CDR2 SMNVEV, per germline (reference sequence). Here the CDR3 DNA reads TGTGCCAGCACTTTATCATGGGCGGGGGGGCGAGTCGCCCAGCCCCAGCATTTT. Its protein is CASTLSWAGGRVAQPQHF.

This chain joins TRBV5-6 and TRBJ2-1, with a weak D call TRBD1 (5 bases). Germline V lookup: CDR1 SGHDT, CDR2 YYEEEE. Trimming stripped 4 bases from V and 11 bases from J, with 10 bases between. The CDR3 extends over 11 amino acids. The CDR3 region is CASSLTAQQFF. CDR3 nucleotides: TGTGCCAGCAGCCTGACAGCTCAGCAGTTCTTC.

The rearrangement links TRBV5-6 to TRBJ1-5; unclear D gene. The V gene's germline CDR1 is SGHDT and CDR2 YYEEEE. Trimming removed 3 bases at V and 3 bases at J, with 16 bases between. The CDR3 consists of 16 residues. This chain's CDR3 is CASSWVRERPNQPQHF. CDR3 DNA sequence: TGTGCCAGCAGCTGGGTTAGGGAGCGGCCCAATCAGCCCCAGCATTTT.

This sequence joins TRBV7-9 and TRBJ1-2, with TRBD1 matching 10 bases. V lost 5 bases, J lost 4 bases, and 7 bases stayed unmatched. Germline V gene lookup returns CDR1 SEHNR and CDR2 FQNEAQ (reference sequence). This CDR3 has 15 residues. CDR3 coding DNA: TGTGCCAGCAGCACCCGGGACAGGGGTATCTATGGCTACACCTTC. Its translation is CASSTRDRGIYGYTF. Filled out from reference TRBV7-9 and TRBJ1-2, the complete variable domain reads DTGVSQNPRHKITKRGQNVTFRCDPISEHNRLYWYRQTLGQGPEFLTYFQNEAQLEKSRLLSDRFSAERPKGSFSTLEIQRTEQGDSAMYLCASSTRDRGIYGYTFGSGTRLTVV.

This clone has only one observation. The rearrangement links TRBV18 to TRBJ1-2; 7 nucleotides match TRBD1. V shed 6 bases, J shed 1 base, and the junction held 8 bases outside the gene matches. CDR3 length: 15 amino acids. Germline V gene data show CDR1 as KGHSH and CDR2 as LQKENI. CDR3 in amino acids: CASSAGTAINYGYTF. The CDR3 DNA follows: TGTGCCAGCTCGGCCGGGACAGCTATTAACTATGGCTACACCTTC.